This paragraph covers one T cell receptor beta chain sequence. What it binds is unknown. The data originate from a study of OX40 agonist ivuxolimab in advanced cancers. Overall study results and limits: It was also the case that some nonresponders had low normalized T-cell clonal expansion.

Clones were sequenced by immunoSEQ multiplex PCR, and TCRdb holds only the in-frame ones, with some missing. The sample consists of 45,000 to 60,000 clones, 75% to 85% of them appearing once. There are 15 residues in the CDR3. Trimming took off 3 bases at V and 7 bases at J, with 18 bases between the two ends. Germline V gives CDR1 KGHSH, CDR2 LQKENI. The genes are TRBV18 and TRBJ1-1; D might be TRBD1 (5 bases). The material was CD4+ or CD8+ T cells sorted from blood, obtained in a trial of the OX40 agonist ivuxolimab. This receptor was taken from an adult with an advanced solid tumor such as melanoma, head and neck, liver or kidney cancer. CDR3 amino acids: CASSPGTGRSSEAFF. The CDR3 DNA is TGTGCCAGCTCACCGGGGACGGGGAGGTCTAGTGAAGCTTTCTTT.